A single TCR beta chain is shown here with its context. Each CDR3 protein is one row after TCRdb ran MiXCR on the 5' RACE reads. The sample carries some 64,000 distinct CDR3 sequences, 7% to 9.5% recorded once. The entry originates in a study of early T cells in non-severe SARS-CoV-2 infection. CDR1 is MNHEY and CDR2 is SVGAGI in the germline V gene. The CDR3 has 15 amino acids. V was cut by 4 bases and J by 3 bases, with 13 bases left in between. This chain joins TRBV6-5 and TRBJ1-5; a weak D match, TRBD1 (5 bases). This specimen consisted of whole blood, obtained at baseline. This clonotype originated in an adult who was a healthcare worker with PCR-confirmed SARS-CoV-2 infection or an uninfected control (not recorded which). The CDR3, as DNA: TGTGCCAGCAGTTCTGGGACGGGGAACAATCAGCCCCAGCATTTT. The encoded protein is CASSSGTGNNQPQHF.